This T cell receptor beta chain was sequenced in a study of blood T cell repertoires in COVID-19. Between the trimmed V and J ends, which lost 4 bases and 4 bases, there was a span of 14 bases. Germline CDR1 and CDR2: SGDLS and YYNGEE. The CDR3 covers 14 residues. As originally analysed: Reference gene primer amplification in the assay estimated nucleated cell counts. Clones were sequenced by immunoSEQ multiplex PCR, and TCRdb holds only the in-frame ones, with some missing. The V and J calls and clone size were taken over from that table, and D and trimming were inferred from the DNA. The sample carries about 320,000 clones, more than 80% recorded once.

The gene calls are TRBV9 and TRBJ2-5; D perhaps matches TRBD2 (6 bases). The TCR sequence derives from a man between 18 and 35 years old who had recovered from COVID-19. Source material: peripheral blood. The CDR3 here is CASSLAGRLETQYF. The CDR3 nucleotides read TGTGCCAGCAGCCTTGCGGGGAGACTAGAGACCCAGTACTTC.